The source of this T cell receptor (beta chain) is a study of tumor-infiltrating lymphocytes in primary liver carcinoma. The CDR3 covers 13 residues. CDR1 and CDR2 from the germline V gene are MDHEN and SYDVKM. V lost 4 bases and J 5 bases, leaving 11 bases between the germline ends. In this sample, this clonotype turned up a few times. Investigators took RNA and DNA out together from 20-30 mg of unsorted bulk tissue. With approximately 470 ng total RNA as template and a constant-region primer, TCR beta cDNA was made. The TCR beta library was amplified through three nested multiplex PCR rounds in a modified ARM-PCR procedure. Forward primers for TRBV1-TRBV30 and a C-beta reverse primer served the first two PCR rounds, at about 10 cycles each. TCRdb re-analysed the multiplex PCR reads in MiXCR, keeping a single row per CDR3 protein. The top ten clones hold around a quarter of a sample with about 74,000 distinct CDR3 sequences, more than 60% of them seen once.

The sample was liver tumor tissue from sampling region 4. Indicated subset: tumor region T4, right-lateral pole. The clonotype comes from a man aged 35-49 years with primary liver carcinoma and hepatitis B virus infection. The chain carries TRBV28 and TRBJ2-5; D not resolved. CDR3 DNA: TGTGCCAGCAGTTGGGTTGGCCCGGAGACCCAGTACTTC. Translated: CASSWVGPETQYF.